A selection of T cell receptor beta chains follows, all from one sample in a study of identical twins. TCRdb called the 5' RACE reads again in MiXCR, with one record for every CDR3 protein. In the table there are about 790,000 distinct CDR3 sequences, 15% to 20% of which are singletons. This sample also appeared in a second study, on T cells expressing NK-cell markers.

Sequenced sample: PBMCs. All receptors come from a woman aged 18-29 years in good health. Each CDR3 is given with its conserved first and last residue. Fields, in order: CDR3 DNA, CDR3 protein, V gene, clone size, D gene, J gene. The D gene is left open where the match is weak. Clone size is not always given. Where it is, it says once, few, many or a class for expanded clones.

DNA: TGCAGTGCCTCACAGGGGAATGGCTACACCTTC
CDR3: CSASQGNGYTF
V: TRBV20-1
size: many
D: TRBD1
J: TRBJ1-2

DNA: TGCGCCAGCAGCTCCGACACCAACTCCTACGAGCAGTACTTC
CDR3: CASSSDTNSYEQYF
V: TRBV5-1
size: -
D: -
J: TRBJ2-7

DNA: TGCAGCGTTGCCCCAGAAACCTACGAGCAGTACTTC
CDR3: CSVAPETYEQYF
V: TRBV29-1
size: few
D: -
J: TRBJ2-7

DNA: TGCAGTGCTTTAAGGTCCACTAGAGGTGGCAATGAGCAGTTCTTC
CDR3: CSALRSTRGGNEQFF
V: TRBV20-1
size: -
D: -
J: TRBJ2-1

DNA: TGTGCCAGCAGCCAAGGGACGTTTTTCCCTGAAGCTTTCTTT
CDR3: CASSQGTFFPEAFF
V: TRBV5-4
size: -
D: -
J: TRBJ1-1

DNA: TGTGCCATCACCCCGACAGGGGTCGGAAACACTGAAGCTTTCTTT
CDR3: CAITPTGVGNTEAFF
V: TRBV10-3
size: -
D: TRBD1
J: TRBJ1-1

DNA: TGTGCCAGCAGTGGGTGGGTTTTCAATGAGCAGTTCTTC
CDR3: CASSGWVFNEQFF
V: TRBV6-1
size: few
D: -
J: TRBJ2-1

DNA: TGTGCCAGCAGCGTAGGGTGGGGGCCCGGGGACACTGAAGCTTTCTTT
CDR3: CASSVGWGPGDTEAFF
V: TRBV9
size: -
D: -
J: TRBJ1-1

DNA: TGCGCCAGCAGCTTCGGGGCTAGCGGGTCGCAAGAGACCCAGTACTTC
CDR3: CASSFGASGSQETQYF
V: TRBV5-1
size: few
D: TRBD2
J: TRBJ2-5

DNA: TGCGCCAGCAGCTTGGCGACTAGCGGGAGTGTAGATACGCAGTATTTT
CDR3: CASSLATSGSVDTQYF
V: TRBV5-1
size: few
D: TRBD2
J: TRBJ2-3

DNA: TGCAGCGTTATTACTCCAATTCGGACCGGGGAGCTGTTTTTT
CDR3: CSVITPIRTGELFF
V: TRBV29-1
size: few
D: -
J: TRBJ2-2

DNA: TGCAGTGCTGCCGGACTAGCGGGAGTATTGGGCAATGAGCAGTTCTTC
CDR3: CSAAGLAGVLGNEQFF
V: TRBV20-1
size: -
D: TRBD2
J: TRBJ2-1

DNA: TGTGCCAGCAACGGGTTTGCTAATGAAAAACTGTTTTTT
CDR3: CASNGFANEKLFF
V: TRBV2
size: few
D: -
J: TRBJ1-4

DNA: TGTGCCAGCAGCCCGGGCCGTTTGACTGAAGCTTTCTTT
CDR3: CASSPGRLTEAFF
V: TRBV2
size: few
D: -
J: TRBJ1-1

DNA: TGTGCCAGCCGACAGTCGAGCTCCTATAATTCACCCCTCCACTTT
CDR3: CASRQSSSYNSPLHF
V: TRBV6-9
size: -
D: -
J: TRBJ1-6

DNA: TGTGCCAGCAGTTACTCGACCGTACCAGAGGGAGGTCCCGATACGCAGTATTTT
CDR3: CASSYSTVPEGGPDTQYF
V: TRBV6-5
size: -
D: -
J: TRBJ2-3

DNA: TGCGCCAGCAGCGGCGGGGGACCTACAGATACGCAGTATTTT
CDR3: CASSGGGPTDTQYF
V: TRBV5-1
size: -
D: TRBD2
J: TRBJ2-3

DNA: TGTGCCAGCAGTCCGTACGCGGTGACCTACAATGAGCAGTTCTTC
CDR3: CASSPYAVTYNEQFF
V: TRBV6-1
size: -
D: -
J: TRBJ2-1

DNA: TGCGCCAGCAGCGGGGGACTAGCGGGATACAATGAGCAGTTCTTC
CDR3: CASSGGLAGYNEQFF
V: TRBV5-1
size: few
D: TRBD2
J: TRBJ2-1

DNA: TGTGCCAGCACTAGCGGGAGTGGGTCAGATACGCAGTATTTT
CDR3: CASTSGSGSDTQYF
V: TRBV12-3/TRBV12-4
size: -
D: TRBD2
J: TRBJ2-3

DNA: TGCAGTGCTAGAGATCCCCCCGGCGGAGCCCAGTACTTC
CDR3: CSARDPPGGAQYF
V: TRBV20-1
size: -
D: -
J: TRBJ2-5

DNA: TGTGCCAGTAGCCAAACAGGGGTTGGCACCGGGGAGCTGTTTTTT
CDR3: CASSQTGVGTGELFF
V: TRBV19
size: -
D: TRBD1
J: TRBJ2-2

DNA: TGCAGTGCTAGAGTGATAGCGGGAGGGGCAGAGGAGCAGTTCTTC
CDR3: CSARVIAGGAEEQFF
V: TRBV20-1
size: few
D: TRBD2
J: TRBJ2-1

DNA: TGTGCCAGCAGCACCCCTTGGAGCGGGACCTCAGATACGCAGTATTTT
CDR3: CASSTPWSGTSDTQYF
V: TRBV7-2
size: -
D: TRBD2
J: TRBJ2-3

DNA: TGTGCCAGCAGCCACGGGGAGGCTCAGCCCCAGCATTTT
CDR3: CASSHGEAQPQHF
V: TRBV12-3/TRBV12-4
size: many
D: -
J: TRBJ1-5

DNA: TGCAGCGTTGAAGCCCCGGCAGCATTTAACCATGGCTACACCTTC
CDR3: CSVEAPAAFNHGYTF
V: TRBV29-1
size: -
D: -
J: TRBJ1-2

DNA: TGCGCCAGCAGCTTGGAATTCCCCGAGACCCAGTACTTC
CDR3: CASSLEFPETQYF
V: TRBV5-1
size: -
D: -
J: TRBJ2-5

DNA: TGTGCCACCAGCACCGGGACTAGCGGGAGGGCTGAGCAGTTCTTC
CDR3: CATSTGTSGRAEQFF
V: TRBV15
size: -
D: TRBD2
J: TRBJ2-1

DNA: TGCGCCAGCAGCACCGGGGGAAACACTGAAGCTTTCTTT
CDR3: CASSTGGNTEAFF
V: TRBV5-1
size: many
D: -
J: TRBJ1-1

DNA: TGTGCCAGCAGCCAACTAAACACCGGGGAGCTGTTTTTT
CDR3: CASSQLNTGELFF
V: TRBV3-1
size: few
D: -
J: TRBJ2-2

DNA: TGTGCCAGTGCCGGACCGAATCTTCTTTACAATGAGCAGTTCTTC
CDR3: CASAGPNLLYNEQFF
V: TRBV7-9
size: -
D: -
J: TRBJ2-1

DNA: TGTGCCAGCAGTGAATATATGAGGACAAAAAACACTGAAGCTTTCTTT
CDR3: CASSEYMRTKNTEAFF
V: TRBV25-1
size: -
D: -
J: TRBJ1-1

DNA: TGTGCCAGCAGTTCCGCCGAGCATGGGTATAGCAATCAGCCCCAGCATTTT
CDR3: CASSSAEHGYSNQPQHF
V: TRBV27
size: few
D: -
J: TRBJ1-5

DNA: TGCGCCAGCAGCCTACAGGGGCCCGACTACGAGCAGTACTTC
CDR3: CASSLQGPDYEQYF
V: TRBV5-1
size: -
D: TRBD1
J: TRBJ2-7

DNA: TGTGCCAGCAGCCGCCCGGGGGACACTGAAGCTTTCTTT
CDR3: CASSRPGDTEAFF
V: TRBV6-1
size: -
D: -
J: TRBJ1-1

DNA: TGTGCCAGCAGCCACGCAGATACGCAGTATTTT
CDR3: CASSHADTQYF
V: TRBV12-3/TRBV12-4
size: many
D: -
J: TRBJ2-3

DNA: TGTGCCACCAGCAGGACAACAGGCAATGAGCAGTTCTTC
CDR3: CATSRTTGNEQFF
V: TRBV15
size: -
D: -
J: TRBJ2-1

DNA: TGTGCCAGCAGTACACGACAGGGGACAGATACGCAGTATTTT
CDR3: CASSTRQGTDTQYF
V: TRBV6-2/TRBV6-3
size: few
D: TRBD1
J: TRBJ2-3

DNA: TGTGCCACCAGTGGACAGGGTAGGTATACTGAAGCTTTCTTT
CDR3: CATSGQGRYTEAFF
V: TRBV24-1
size: few
D: TRBD1
J: TRBJ1-1

DNA: TGTGCCAGCAGTCAGGACGGCGGGCTGGGAAATTCACCCCTCCACTTT
CDR3: CASSQDGGLGNSPLHF
V: TRBV2
size: -
D: -
J: TRBJ1-6

DNA: TGTGCCAGCAGTTTATTTTTCCCCGGCAATGAGCAGTTCTTC
CDR3: CASSLFFPGNEQFF
V: TRBV27
size: few
D: -
J: TRBJ2-1

DNA: TGCGCCAGCAGCTTGAAGAATCGCAGGGACACAGATACGCAGTATTTT
CDR3: CASSLKNRRDTDTQYF
V: TRBV5-1
size: -
D: -
J: TRBJ2-3

DNA: TGTGCCATCCCCGGGGCTGGGGGACAAATCTCAACGAACACCGGGGAGCTGTTTTTT
CDR3: CAIPGAGGQISTNTGELFF
V: TRBV10-3
size: few
D: -
J: TRBJ2-2

DNA: TGTGCCAGCAGCCTCCCGCCGGAAAGAGGGGGGCGCAACATTCAGTACTTC
CDR3: CASSLPPERGGRNIQYF
V: TRBV12-3/TRBV12-4
size: few
D: -
J: TRBJ2-4

DNA: TGTGCCAGCAGGAAAGCGGGAGTCGGAGAGACCCAGTACTTC
CDR3: CASRKAGVGETQYF
V: TRBV5-6
size: few
D: TRBD2
J: TRBJ2-5

DNA: TGTGCCAGCAGACTGGGACTAGCGGGAGACTACGAGCAGTACTTC
CDR3: CASRLGLAGDYEQYF
V: TRBV12-3/TRBV12-4
size: -
D: TRBD2
J: TRBJ2-7

DNA: TGTGCCAGCTGGGACGGACCGCCATCCTACGAGCAGTACTTC
CDR3: CASWDGPPSYEQYF
V: TRBV27
size: -
D: -
J: TRBJ2-7

DNA: TGTGCCAGCAGCCCACTAGTCGTCCCCAATGAGCAGTTCTTC
CDR3: CASSPLVVPNEQFF
V: TRBV7-6
size: -
D: -
J: TRBJ2-1

DNA: TGTGCCAGCAGCTTATCACGGGCCTTCTACAATGAGCAGTTCTTC
CDR3: CASSLSRAFYNEQFF
V: TRBV7-9
size: few
D: -
J: TRBJ2-1

DNA: TGCAGTGCTAGACCCGAGACAGGGAGAGTTTTTAAGACCCAGTACTTC
CDR3: CSARPETGRVFKTQYF
V: TRBV20-1
size: -
D: TRBD1
J: TRBJ2-5

DNA: TGTGCCAGCAGTTTCAAAGGGGGCAGAGCCAAAAACATTCAGTACTTC
CDR3: CASSFKGGRAKNIQYF
V: TRBV12-3/TRBV12-4
size: -
D: TRBD1
J: TRBJ2-4

DNA: TGTGCCAGCAGCTGGGGACTAGGGGGCTACGAGCAGTACTTC
CDR3: CASSWGLGGYEQYF
V: TRBV7-8
size: few
D: TRBD2
J: TRBJ2-7

DNA: TGTGCCACCAGCAGAGATCTAAGCAGGGGAGGTGGGGCCAACGTCCTGACTTTC
CDR3: CATSRDLSRGGGANVLTF
V: TRBV15
size: -
D: -
J: TRBJ2-6